Presented here are 28 T cell receptor beta chains from one specimen sequenced in a study of T cells in Graves' hyperthyroidism and ophthalmopathy. Using RNA transcripts as the source, TCR beta CDR3 regions were amplified. TCR CDR3 underwent first-round RT-PCR with the HTBI primer set. TCRdb re-analysed the multiplex PCR reads in MiXCR, keeping a single row per CDR3 protein. The sample carries about 400,000 distinct CDR3 sequences, roughly 14% recorded once. The sequencing sample was made of blood. These receptors were taken from a woman younger than 35 with Graves' hyperthyroidism.

Comment on this clonotype: It may be a read error: a sequence one base away is much more abundant. This chain joins TRBV10-3 and TRBJ1-6; weak D call: TRBD1 (5 bases). Germline V gene data show CDR1 as ENHRY and CDR2 as SYGVKD. The CDR3 loop spans 16 amino acids. Trimming pared 0 bases from V and 3 bases from J, leaving 9 bases between. The CDR3: CAISESRTSYNSPLHF. The CDR3 DNA sequence: TGTGCCATCAGTGAGTCAAGGACAAGCTATAATTCACCCCTCCACTTT.

Comments on this clonotype: A read error may be the cause here, since a much bigger clone is one base away. The CDR3 nucleotides read TGTGCCAGCAACCAAGATCGACTAGCTCAAGAGACCCAGTACTTC. This sequence encodes CASNQDRLAQETQYF. J is TRBJ2-5 and V is TRBV3-1, with TRBD2 identical over 7 bases. The germline V gene has CDR1 LGHDT and CDR2 YNNKEL (reference sequence). The CDR3 spans 15 residues.

The rearrangement links TRBV12-3 or TRBV12-4 to TRBJ2-1; tentative D call: TRBD1 (6 bases). The V and J ends lost 4 bases and 4 bases respectively, with 14 bases between them. The CDR3 contains 15 residues. The CDR3 DNA reads as TGTGCCAGCAGTTGGAGAGGGACATTTTACAATGAGCAGTTCTTC. As protein: CASSWRGTFYNEQFF.

This clonotype was recorded at least ten times. The chain is built from TRBV5-1 and TRBJ1-1; the match to TRBD1 covers 8 bases. Germline trimming cut 4 bases from V and 4 bases from J; bases unmatched to any gene: 3. The germline CDR1 and CDR2 sequences are SGHRS and YFSETQ. This CDR3 has 13 amino acids. DNA for the CDR3: TGCGCCAGCAGCGGGGACAGGATCACTGAAGCTTTCTTT. Its translation is CASSGDRITEAFF.

The table lists this clonotype with a few counts. A much bigger clone sits one base away, suggesting this may be a read error. The chain links TRBV7-9 to TRBJ2-2; 11 bases align to TRBD2. Looked up from germline, CDR1 is SEHNR and CDR2 is FQNEAQ (reference sequence). This CDR3 spans 17 amino acids. CDR3 loop: CASRSTSGGANTGELSF. CDR3 DNA sequence: TGTGCCAGCAGATCCACTAGCGGGGGAGCGAACACCGGGGAGCTGTCTTTT.

At least ten counts were recorded for this clonotype. This sequence joins TRBV18 and TRBJ1-2; D is uncertain. Trimming stripped 8 bases from V and 4 bases from J, with 8 bases between. The CDR3 length is 11 residues. CDR1 is KGHSH, CDR2 LQKENI, per germline. The CDR3 reads CASVDRYGYTF. For the CDR3, the DNA is TGTGCCAGCGTGGACCGCTATGGCTACACCTTC.

This clonotype showed up many times. The chain employs TRBV28 and TRBJ2-4; 7 positions match TRBD1. Trimming removed 5 bases from V and 4 bases from J; junction bases left unmatched: 5. Germline V gene data show CDR1 as MDHEN and CDR2 as SYDVKM. The CDR3 spans 14 residues. The CDR3 DNA reads as TGTGCCAGCAGTCTACCGGGACAGAAAAACATTCAGTACTTC. Its protein product is CASSLPGQKNIQYF.

This clonotype was observed a handful of times. The rearrangement joins TRBV27 to TRBJ1-2; 9 nucleotides match TRBD1. The CDR3 runs to 15 residues. The germline V gene encodes CDR1 MNHEY and CDR2 SMNVEV (reference sequence). V dropped 0 bases and J dropped 5; count of bases not matched to a gene: 4. The CDR3 loop reads CASSLSWTGAYGYTF. In DNA, the CDR3 is TGTGCCAGCAGTTTATCGTGGACAGGGGCTTATGGCTACACCTTC.

The sample holds many counts of this clonotype. The gene calls are TRBV29-1 and TRBJ2-1, with 7 positions matching TRBD2. J gave up 6 bases and V 7 bases, and 15 bases lay outside the gene matches. This CDR3 contains 15 residues. Germline V CDR1 and CDR2: SQVTM, ANQGSEA. CDR3 protein: CSGREREAEGNEQFF. The CDR3 DNA is TGCAGCGGTAGGGAGCGGGAAGCTGAGGGCAATGAGCAGTTCTTC.

This clonotype was seen many times. This rearrangement joins TRBV7-6 to TRBJ2-1, with 8 nucleotides matching TRBD1. Per the germline V gene, CDR1 is SGHVS and CDR2 is FNYEAQ. The CDR3 sequence is 16 residues long. Trimming removed 5 bases from V and 10 bases from J; junction bases left unmatched: 16. The CDR3 region has the DNA TGTGCCAGCAGCCACAGAGGGACAGGAGGCCGGGGCGAGCAGTTCTTC. Residues: CASSHRGTGGRGEQFF.

This clonotype was picked up many times. V gene TRBV6-5 combines with J gene TRBJ1-6, with 7 positions matching TRBD1. The ends lost 5 bases at V and 1 base at J; junction bases unmatched: 2. The germline gives CDR1 MNHEY, CDR2 SVGAGI. This CDR3 has 15 residues. Written as DNA, the CDR3 is TGTGCCAGCAGTCCAGGGGGGTCCTATAATTCACCCCTCCACTTT. It codes for CASSPGGSYNSPLHF.

This clonotype showed up many times. CDR3 coding DNA: TGTGCCAGCCGCGAAGTGGGGGCCGGCGCAGATACGCAGTATTTT. It specifies CASREVGAGADTQYF. The gene calls are TRBV28 and TRBJ2-3; tentatively, D is TRBD1 (6 bases). The germline V gene has CDR1 MDHEN and CDR2 SYDVKM. The CDR3 loop spans 15 amino acids. Trimming removed 8 bases at V and 4 bases at J, with 19 bases between.

The table lists this clonotype with many counts. The chain couples TRBV12-3 or TRBV12-4 to TRBJ2-1, with 11 bases fitting TRBD1. This CDR3 is built from 15 residues. V lost 3 bases to trimming and J lost 7 bases; unmatched junction nucleotides: 5. DNA for the CDR3: TGTGCCAGCAGTTTTAGGACAGGGGGCGGGAATGAGCAGTTCTTC. Translation gives CASSFRTGGGNEQFF.

This clonotype was observed at least ten times. The gene calls are TRBV24-1 and TRBJ1-1; maybe TRBD1 (5 bases). Trimming removed 9 bases from V and 7 bases from J, with 11 bases in between. The CDR3 totals 11 residues. Germline CDR1 and CDR2: KGHDR and SFDVKD. The CDR3 sequence: CATYGDREAFF. The CDR3, as DNA: TGTGCCACCTATGGGGACCGTGAAGCTTTCTTT.

CDR3 residues: CASSSRGHGEKLFF. CDR3 coding DNA: TGTGCCAGCAGTTCCAGGGGGCATGGTGAAAAACTGTTTTTT. This sequence joins TRBV6-1 and TRBJ1-4; 8 positions match TRBD1. V lost 5 bases to trimming and J lost 7 bases; unmatched junction nucleotides: 6. The CDR3 totals 14 residues. CDR1 is MNHNS and CDR2 is SASEGT in the germline V gene.

The chain uses TRBV7-2 and TRBJ2-7; TRBD1 aligns across 9 bases. V trimming: 5 bases; J trimming: 2 bases; junction bases outside the gene matches: 7. The CDR3 consists of 15 residues. The V gene's germline CDR1 is SGHTA and CDR2 FQGNSA. Here the CDR3 DNA reads TGTGCCAGCAGCACCGGGACAGGGTGGGCCTACGAGCAGTACTTC. The encoded protein is CASSTGTGWAYEQYF. The complete variable domain, with remaining parts taken from reference TRBV7-2 and TRBJ2-7, reads GAGVSQSPSNKVTEKGKDVELRCDPISGHTALYWYRQSLGQGLEFLIYFQGNSAPDKSGLPSDRFSAERTGGSVSTLTIQRTQQEDSAVYLCASSTGTGWAYEQYFGPGTRLTVT.

This clonotype was seen a few times. Compared with germline, one end of the junction differs, possibly owing to a read error. The chain is built from TRBV27 and TRBJ2-7, with D possibly matching TRBD2 (6 bases). This CDR3 region has 13 residues. The germline gives CDR1 MNHEY, CDR2 SMNVEV (reference sequence). The CDR3 loop reads CASSLGTAYEQCF. The CDR3, as DNA: TGTGCCAGCAGTTTAGGGACTGCCTACGAGCAGTGCTTC.

This clonotype has a count of ten or more. CDR3 residues: CASSLRTSGMYGELFF. The CDR3 DNA sequence: TGTGCCAGCAGCTTACGGACTAGCGGGATGTATGGGGAGCTGTTTTTT. This sequence joins TRBV11-3 and TRBJ2-2, with 12 bases that match TRBD2. Trimming cost V 2 bases and J 8 bases; bases outside gene matches: 6. The CDR3 runs to 16 residues. Germline V gives CDR1 SGHNT, CDR2 YENEEA.

The genes are TRBV6-2 or TRBV6-3 and TRBJ2-2; D call uncertain. The CDR3 runs 14 residues. V was trimmed by 0 bases and J by 3 bases, leaving 5 bases between them. Per the germline V gene, CDR1 is MNHEY and CDR2 is SVGEGT. CDR3 coding DNA: TGTGCCAGCAGTTACTCGATCCACACCGGGGAGCTGTTTTTT. It encodes CASSYSIHTGELFF.

The rearrangement links TRBV19 to TRBJ1-4; no firm D call. The germline V and J ends were trimmed by 1 base and 0 bases, with 12 bases remaining between them. The germline gives CDR1 LNHDA, CDR2 SQIVND (reference sequence). The CDR3 has 17 amino acids. DNA of the CDR3: TGTGCCAGTAGTATAGGCCCCGGGGTTTCAACTAATGAAAAACTGTTTTTT. This codes for CASSIGPGVSTNEKLFF. The whole variable domain, filled in from reference TRBV19 and TRBJ1-4, reads DGGITQSPKYLFRKEGQNVTLSCEQNLNHDAMYWYRQDPGQGLRLIYYSQIVNDFQKGDIAEGYSVSREKKESFPLTVTSAQKNPTAFYLCASSIGPGVSTNEKLFFGSGTQLSVL.

The chain couples TRBV7-6 to TRBJ2-6; D ambiguous. The CDR3 length is 15 residues. Trimming took 0 bases from V and 4 from J, leaving 7 bases between them. From germline, CDR1 is SGHVS and CDR2 FNYEAQ. The CDR3 loop is CASSLALTGANVLTF. As DNA, the CDR3 is TGTGCCAGCAGCTTAGCCCTGACCGGGGCCAACGTCCTGACTTTC.

This sequence joins TRBV19 and TRBJ2-7; 9 bases map to TRBD1. Germline assignment: CDR1 LNHDA and CDR2 SQIVND (reference sequence). The CDR3 sequence is 13 residues long. The V segment lost 5 bases and the J segment 9 bases; nucleotides outside the gene matches: 8. For the CDR3, the DNA is TGTGCCAGTAGTCCAAAGACAGGGGGGCCGCAGTACTTC. It encodes CASSPKTGGPQYF.

The chain links TRBV5-1 to TRBJ2-5; TRBD1 matches at 10 bases. After removal of 4 bases from V and 4 bases from J, the junction contained 7 bases not matched to a gene. Germline CDR1 and CDR2: SGHRS and YFSETQ. The CDR3 loop spans 15 amino acids. The CDR3 region is CASSAGTGVGETQYF. The CDR3 DNA is TGCGCCAGCAGCGCCGGGACAGGGGTTGGAGAGACCCAGTACTTC.

The sample holds one count of this clonotype. A much bigger clone sits one base away, suggesting this may be a read error. V and J are TRBV9 and TRBJ2-7, with 7 bases fitting TRBD1. Trimming removed 0 bases from V and 6 bases from J; junction bases left unmatched: 9. Per germline, CDR1 SGDLS and CDR2 YYNGEE. CDR3 length: 15 amino acids. CDR3 DNA sequence: TGTGCCAGCAGCGTAGCAGGTAGGGGGCAGGGCGAGCAGTACTTC. This sequence encodes CASSVAGRGQGEQYF.

This clonotype was recorded at least ten times. The CDR3 loop is CASSLHSNQPQHF. CDR3 nucleotides: TGTGCCAGCAGTCTTCATAGCAATCAGCCCCAGCATTTT. The genes are TRBV6-1 and TRBJ1-5; D gene ambiguous. V was trimmed by 5 bases and J by 0 bases, leaving 5 bases between them. The germline CDR1 and CDR2 sequences are MNHNS and SASEGT. CDR3 size: 13 residues.

The genes are TRBV6-4 and TRBJ2-3, with D possibly being TRBD2 (5 bases). The germline V and J ends were trimmed by 8 bases and 1 base, with 22 bases remaining between them. Germline V gene sequence: CDR1 MRHNA, CDR2 SNTAGT. The CDR3 contains 17 residues. CDR3 coding DNA: TGTGCCAGCGCTCAAGACGGAGGTGGTGGTGGCACAGATACGCAGTATTTT. Its protein is CASAQDGGGGGTDTQYF.

Many counts were recorded for this clonotype. The chain combines TRBV20-1 with TRBJ2-7; D is uncertain. CDR1 and CDR2 from the germline V gene are DFQATT and SNEGSKA (reference sequence). V shed 0 bases and J shed 2 bases, with 11 bases lying between them. The CDR3 extends over 14 amino acids. Here the CDR3 DNA reads TGCAGTGCTAGAGATGGGCAACCACCCTACGAGCAGTACTTC. It translates to CSARDGQPPYEQYF.

Many counts were recorded for this clonotype. This rearrangement joins TRBV28 to TRBJ1-4, with D possibly TRBD1 on 6 matching bases. The CDR3 sequence is 15 residues long. The germline V gene encodes CDR1 MDHEN and CDR2 SYDVKM. V gave up 3 bases and J gave up 2 bases, with 10 bases separating them. The chain's CDR3 is CASSLAGATNEKLFF. The CDR3, as DNA: TGTGCCAGCAGTTTGGCAGGGGCGACTAATGAAAAACTGTTTTTT.